This is a list of T cell receptor beta chains from one sample in a study of neurological immune-mediated disorders. From the 5' RACE reads, TCRdb called clonotypes with MiXCR, one entry per CDR3 protein. The sample contains 25,000 to 30,000 distinct CDR3 sequences, about 15% of which appear only once. The material sequenced was CD4+ T cells from blood. Receptor source: a female donor with HTLV-1-associated myelopathy (HAM/TSP). The conserved cysteine and the conserved F or W are not part of the CDR3 here. D genes are given only for firm matches. Not all rows give a size; the values are once, few, many and, for expanded clones, a class.

many	TRBV5-1	NA	12	TRBJ1-1	ASSFGRQNTEAF
NA	TRBV7-9	NA	12	TRBJ2-1	ASSVSDSTDTQF
large	TRBV2	NA	13	TRBJ2-2	ASSERLGGTGELF
many	TRBV15	NA	15	TRBJ1-4	ATSRDFGRGGNEKLF
many	TRBV11-2	NA	11	TRBJ2-1	ASSLAGGDRPF
many	TRBV5-6	TRBD1	13	TRBJ1-5	ASSLFGTDNQPQH
NA	TRBV7-2	TRBD1	13	TRBJ1-2	ASSSGTGVKYGYT
many	TRBV7-2	TRBD2	14	TRBJ2-7	ASSPNAGGTTYEQY
many	TRBV7-3	TRBD1	12	TRBJ2-5	ASVRQGLGETQY
few	TRBV5-1	NA	20	TRBJ2-7	ASSFYICSASGADFLGYEQY
many	TRBV29-1	NA	10	TRBJ2-3	SVVMDTDTQY
many	TRBV20-1	NA	9	TRBJ2-1	SAPFYNEQF
NA	TRBV20-1	NA	11	TRBJ1-3	SASRDSGNTIY
NA	TRBV21-1	NA	18	TRBJ2-3	ASNKRTSGGGGLEGDTQY